Each of the 32 T cell receptor beta chains below was sequenced from the same sample in a study of blood T cells in healthy people across ages. With a J-beta primer mix and a sample-barcoded 5' primer, a second PCR ran about 7 to 12 cycles. TCRdb re-analysed the 5' RACE reads in MiXCR, keeping a single row per CDR3 protein. The sample shows some 1.7 million distinct CDR3 sequences, 28% of them seen only once. Source material: blood. The receptors originated from a woman aged 25 to 39 in good health.

As for this clonotype: The junction and the germline gene differ at one end; a read error may be behind it. The chain couples TRBV20-1 to TRBJ2-3, with 7 bases lining up with TRBD2. Germline V lookup: CDR1 DFQATT, CDR2 SNEGSKA (reference sequence). The CDR3 contains 16 residues. CDR3 nucleotides: TGCGGTGCTAGAGCCAAGACTAGCATAGTCACAGATACGCAGTATTTT. Encoded protein: CGARAKTSIVTDTQYF.

This clonotype was seen a few times. The chain links TRBV7-2 to TRBJ2-3; weak D call: TRBD1 (5 bases). Germline CDR1 and CDR2: SGHTA and FQGNSA. V was cut by 1 base and J by 13 bases, with 12 bases left in between. The CDR3 length is 12 residues. This CDR3 is CASSLVPRVKYF. In nucleotides, the CDR3 is TGTGCCAGCAGCTTAGTACCCAGGGTAAAGTATTTT.

The table lists this clonotype with many counts. The V call is TRBV5-1, the J call TRBJ2-7, with 7 nucleotides matching TRBD2. The trim removed 4 bases at V and 0 bases at J, leaving 10 bases unmatched. This CDR3 spans 16 amino acids. From germline, CDR1 is SGHRS and CDR2 YFSETQ. The CDR3 sequence: CASSVHSGLDSYEQYF. The DNA for the CDR3 is TGCGCCAGCAGCGTTCATAGCGGGCTTGACTCCTACGAGCAGTACTTC.

This clonotype was seen a few times. The chain couples TRBV7-2 to TRBJ2-1; the D gene is possibly TRBD1 (5 bases). Deletions cut 5 bases from V and 6 bases from J, with 11 bases between. Germline CDR1 is SGHTA and CDR2 is FQGNSA. CDR3 length: 13 amino acids. The CDR3 coding sequence is TGTGCCAGCAGCCCCTGGCAGGGCAATGAGCAGTTCTTC. Translation gives CASSPWQGNEQFF. Looking up the rest from reference TRBV7-2 and TRBJ2-1 gives the full variable domain: GAGVSQSPSNKVTEKGKDVELRCDPISGHTALYWYRQSLGQGLEFLIYFQGNSAPDKSGLPSDRFSAERTGGSVSTLTIQRTQQEDSAVYLCASSPWQGNEQFFGPGTRLTVL.

This clonotype has a handful of counts. The genes are TRBV20-1 and TRBJ2-1, with 8 bases fitting TRBD1. V dropped 1 base and J dropped 9; count of bases not matched to a gene: 5. The CDR3 is 13 residues long. Germline V gene lookup returns CDR1 DFQATT and CDR2 SNEGSKA (reference sequence). The CDR3 loop is CSARGTGNTEQFF. The CDR3 DNA follows: TGCAGTGCTAGAGGGACAGGGAATACTGAGCAGTTCTTC.

A word on this clonotype: Its ends do not fully match the called genes, so a read error is possible. The J gene is TRBJ2-7, the V gene TRBV6-6; D gene ambiguous. CDR1 is MNHNY, CDR2 SVGAGI, per germline (reference sequence). The CDR3 length is 14 residues. Here the CDR3 reads CASRYSREPYEQYF. CDR3 in DNA: TGTGCCAGCAGGTACTCGAGAGAGCCATACGAGCAGTACTTC.

The rearrangement uses TRBV28 and TRBJ2-1; 11 nucleotides align to TRBD2. The germline CDR1 and CDR2 sequences are MDHEN and SYDVKM. The CDR3 covers 13 residues. The ends lost 3 bases at V and 9 bases at J; junction bases unmatched: 1. CDR3 sequence (DNA): TGTGCCAGCAGTTTCCTAGCGGGAGGTGAGCAGTTCTTC. Translated, it gives CASSFLAGGEQFF.

Concerning this clonotype: This may be a read error, as it is one base from a much larger clone. No conserved phenylalanine or tryptophan ends this CDR3, so it is likely a read error. V gene TRBV29-1 combines with J gene TRBJ2-6, with D hard to call. Per germline, CDR1 SQVTM and CDR2 ANQGSEA. The CDR3 is made up of 14 amino acids. The ends were cut back, 4 bases at V and 2 bases at J, with 9 bases in the middle. CDR3 sequence reads: CSVARGAGANVLTC. In DNA form, the CDR3 reads TGCAGCGTTGCCCGTGGAGCTGGGGCCAACGTCCTGACTTGC.

This clonotype was seen at least ten times. The V and J genes are TRBV10-3 and TRBJ2-7; 8 nucleotides agree with TRBD1. Germline values: CDR1 ENHRY, CDR2 SYGVKD. The CDR3 has 14 residues. Trimming removed 6 bases from V and 1 base from J; junction bases left unmatched: 5. CDR3 nucleotides: TGTGCCATCAGCTGGACAGGGAAATCCTACGAGCAGTACTTC. This sequence encodes CAISWTGKSYEQYF.

CDR3 sequence: CASSFYSMNTEAFF. In DNA form, the CDR3 reads TGTGCCAGCAGTTTTTACAGCATGAACACTGAAGCTTTCTTT. The rearrangement uses TRBV12-3 or TRBV12-4 and TRBJ1-1; unclear D gene. The CDR3 runs to 14 residues. Trimming cost V 3 bases and J 0 bases, with 8 bases left between them.

This clonotype has a handful of counts. This chain links TRBV24-1 with TRBJ2-1; 7 positions agree with TRBD1. In germline, CDR1 is KGHDR, CDR2 SFDVKD. The junction had 8 bases not matched to a gene; V was cut back by 8 bases and J by 5 bases. The CDR3 is made up of 14 amino acids. CDR3: CATIAQDRHNEQFF. CDR3 nucleotides: TGTGCCACCATTGCACAGGACAGGCACAATGAGCAGTTCTTC.

This chain joins TRBV7-9 and TRBJ1-2; possible D gene TRBD1, 5 bases. The germline V gene encodes CDR1 SEHNR and CDR2 FQNEAQ (reference sequence). This CDR3 is built from 11 residues. In DNA form, the CDR3 reads TGTGCTATAATCCCAGGGTATGGCTACACCTTC. Protein sequence: CAIIPGYGYTF.

This clonotype appeared a few times. The V gene is TRBV2, the J gene TRBJ2-1, with D possibly called TRBD1 or TRBD2 (6 bases each). V was clipped by 7 bases and J by 0 bases, with 13 bases between them. The V gene's germline CDR1 is SNHLY and CDR2 FYNNEI. This CDR3 comprises 15 residues. This chain's CDR3 is CASIPGASSYNEQFF. CDR3 nucleotides: TGTGCCAGCATCCCGGGGGCGAGCTCCTACAATGAGCAGTTCTTC.

In this sample, this clonotype turned up a few times. The J gene is TRBJ1-3, the V gene TRBV6-5; D is uncertain. The germline V and J ends were trimmed by 6 bases and 1 base, with 10 bases remaining between them. Germline CDR1 is MNHEY and CDR2 is SVGAGI. The CDR3 length is 14 residues. CDR3 sequence (DNA): TGTGCCAGCAGATTAACAGCTTCTGGAAACACCATATATTTT. The encoded protein is CASRLTASGNTIYF.

The rearrangement links TRBV7-2 to TRBJ1-2, with unresolved D. The germline V and J ends were trimmed by 3 bases and 5 bases, with 13 bases remaining between them. The CDR3 covers 14 residues. Germline-derived CDR1 and CDR2 are SGHTA and FQGNSA. Here the CDR3 reads CASSLALSAYGYTF. CDR3 DNA: TGTGCCAGCAGCTTGGCACTCTCCGCGTATGGCTACACCTTC.

This CDR3 reads CASSYQTSNTEAFF. The CDR3 DNA sequence: TGCGCCAGCAGCTATCAGACCTCTAACACTGAAGCTTTCTTT. The genes are TRBV5-1 and TRBJ1-1, with no clear D. Trimming removed 3 bases at V and 2 bases at J, with 11 bases between. This CDR3 is 14 amino acids long. CDR1 and CDR2 (germline): SGHRS, YFSETQ.

The J gene is TRBJ2-1, the V gene TRBV7-9; D unresolved. Germline V lookup: CDR1 SEHNR, CDR2 FQNEAQ (reference sequence). The CDR3 runs 14 residues. The V end was cut by 5 bases, the J end by 7 bases, with 15 bases between. As DNA, the CDR3 is TGTGCCAGCAGCCCTCAAGTACGGATAAATGAGCAGTTCTTC. This encodes CASSPQVRINEQFF.

With regard to this clonotype: With a much larger clone just one base away, this may be a read error. The chain uses TRBV7-3 and TRBJ2-1; TRBD2 matches at 9 bases. There are 15 residues in the CDR3. Germline CDR1 reads SGHTA; CDR2 reads FQGTGA. The CDR3 region is CAGSSLAGGPREQFF. CDR3 DNA sequence: TGTGCCGGCAGCTCCCTGGCGGGGGGGCCGCGGGAGCAGTTCTTC.

This clonotype has a handful of counts. The chain is built from TRBV29-1 and TRBJ2-7; D ambiguous. This CDR3 is built from 13 residues. CDR1 SQVTM and CDR2 ANQGSEA come from the germline V gene. V lost 3 bases and J 3 bases, leaving 12 bases between the germline ends. CDR3 bases: TGCAGCGTTGAGGGGATGAGTAACTACGAGCAGTACTTC. This codes for CSVEGMSNYEQYF.

This clonotype was counted at least ten times. The V call is TRBV29-1, the J call TRBJ2-5; 9 nucleotides agree with TRBD2. The CDR3 is 15 residues long. From germline, CDR1 is SQVTM and CDR2 ANQGSEA. J was trimmed by 5 bases and V by 5 bases; bases with no gene match: 12. The CDR3 loop reads CSVMRREGLGETQYF. CDR3 bases: TGCAGCGTTATGAGGCGGGAGGGCCTCGGGGAGACCCAGTACTTC.

The chain is built from TRBV9 and TRBJ1-2, with D uncertain. This CDR3 contains 18 residues. V lost 0 bases to trimming and J lost 0 bases, with 18 bases between them. Germline values: CDR1 SGDLS, CDR2 YYNGEE. CDR3 sequence: CASSVGSGSGWANYGYTF. The CDR3 bases are TGTGCCAGCAGCGTAGGATCCGGGAGTGGATGGGCTAACTATGGCTACACCTTC.

The rearrangement uses TRBV6-5 and TRBJ1-2, with D perhaps matching TRBD1 (6 bases). Germline values: CDR1 MNHEY, CDR2 SVGAGI. The ends were cut back, 2 bases at V and 8 bases at J, with 15 bases in the middle. This CDR3 region has 14 residues. CDR3 sequence reads: CASSYGEGDRGYTF. CDR3 DNA sequence: TGTGCCAGCAGTTACGGCGAGGGGGATAGGGGCTACACCTTC.

This clonotype was recorded many times. The chain joins TRBV9 to TRBJ2-5; 7 bases line up with TRBD1. This CDR3 contains 16 residues. Trimming removed 2 bases from V and 2 bases from J; junction bases left unmatched: 9. Germline CDR1 and CDR2: SGDLS and YYNGEE. The CDR3 is CASSVAGDSYQETQYF. CDR3 nucleotide sequence: TGTGCCAGCAGCGTCGCAGGGGACAGTTATCAAGAGACCCAGTACTTC.

This clonotype was counted between two and nine times. J is TRBJ2-1 and V is TRBV28, with D possibly called TRBD1 or TRBD2 (5 bases each). The ends were cut back, 3 bases at V and 7 bases at J, with 16 bases in the middle. In germline, CDR1 is MDHEN, CDR2 SYDVKM. The length of the CDR3 is 15 residues. Written as DNA, the CDR3 is TGTGCCAGCAGTTTTGGGACCCGAAGGGTGAATGAGCAGTTCTTC. Residues: CASSFGTRRVNEQFF.

This clonotype was counted between two and nine times. This chain uses TRBV18 with TRBJ1-2, with no clear D. Per germline, CDR1 KGHSH and CDR2 LQKENI. Between the trimmed V and J ends, which lost 1 base and 4 bases, there was a span of 7 bases. The CDR3 runs 13 residues. DNA for the CDR3: TGTGCCAGCTCACCACGAGTGCTCTATGGCTACACCTTC. This translates into CASSPRVLYGYTF. The entire variable domain, with the rest obtained from reference TRBV18 and TRBJ1-2, is as follows: NAGVMQNPRHLVRRRGQEARLRCSPMKGHSHVYWYRQLPEEGLKFMVYLQKENIIDESGMPKERFSAEFPKEGPSILRIQQVVRGDSAAYFCASSPRVLYGYTFGSGTRLTVV.

The genes are TRBV20-1 and TRBJ2-3; D is uncertain. CDR3 length: 14 residues. The V gene's germline CDR1 is DFQATT and CDR2 SNEGSKA (reference sequence). Trimming stripped 6 bases from V and 2 bases from J, with 15 bases between. The chain's CDR3 is CSAESEVFTDTQYF. The CDR3 DNA sequence: TGCAGTGCCGAATCAGAGGTTTTCACAGATACGCAGTATTTT.

This clonotype was seen a handful of times. The chain employs TRBV5-5 and TRBJ1-2; no clear D gene. The CDR3 loop spans 13 amino acids. Germline V CDR1 and CDR2: SGHKS, YYEKEE (reference sequence). The germline V and J ends were trimmed by 0 bases and 4 bases, with 7 bases remaining between them. CDR3: CASSLEPGYGYTF. CDR3 coding DNA: TGTGCCAGCAGCTTGGAACCTGGCTATGGCTACACCTTC.

This clonotype appeared a few times. V gene TRBV12-2 combines with J gene TRBJ2-5; the table's D call, TRBD1, has no DNA check behind it. TRBV12-2 is described as a pseudogene. The CDR3 totals 16 residues. CDR3 sequence reads: CASRLVSWPKGETQYF. CDR3 bases: TGTGCAAGTCGCTTAGTCTCCTGGCCTAAGGGGGAGACCCAGTACTTC.

The table lists this clonotype with a few counts. The chain is built from TRBV11-2 and TRBJ2-1; TRBD2 might be the D (6 bases). V was shortened by 5 bases and J by 6 bases, with 29 bases between the two germline ends. This CDR3 contains 19 residues. Germline V gives CDR1 SGHAT, CDR2 FQNNGV. The CDR3 here is CASSNRLAVGFLLGNEQFF. DNA for the CDR3: TGTGCCAGCAGCAATAGATTAGCGGTTGGTTTCCTCCTGGGCAATGAGCAGTTCTTC.

This clonotype has ten or more counts. The chain is built from TRBV20-1 and TRBJ2-1; the D gene is possibly TRBD1 (5 bases). The CDR3 covers 13 residues. CDR1 and CDR2 (germline): DFQATT, SNEGSKA (reference sequence). V was clipped by 3 bases and J by 7 bases, with 13 bases between them. The CDR3 DNA is TGCAGTGCTAGGGTCGACAGAATGAATGAGCAGTTCTTC. Translating gives CSARVDRMNEQFF.

This clonotype showed up just a few times. The chain carries TRBV4-2 and TRBJ2-6; 9 nucleotides agree with TRBD2. The CDR3 covers 18 residues. The V gene's germline CDR1 is LGHNA and CDR2 YNFKEQ. V lost 0 bases to trimming and J lost 2 bases; unmatched junction nucleotides: 5. CDR3 region: CASSQEVSGSAGANVLTF. The CDR3 DNA follows: TGTGCCAGCAGCCAAGAGGTTAGCGGGAGCGCTGGGGCCAACGTCCTGACTTTC.

Details on this clonotype: Just one base apart from a much larger clone, this may be a read error. The chain has TRBV12-3 or TRBV12-4 and TRBJ1-2, with D perhaps TRBD1 (6 bases). Trimming removed 4 bases at V and 7 bases at J, with 16 bases between. The CDR3 sequence is 14 residues long. In nucleotides, the CDR3 is TGTGCCAGCAGTTCCGGGGGCCCAGGGCCTGGCTACACCTTC. Protein product: CASSSGGPGPGYTF.